This T cell receptor beta chain was profiled in a study of OX40 agonist ivuxolimab in advanced cancers. Study-wide background: The patients received ivuxolimab by intravenous route every 2 weeks at 0.01 to 10 mg/kg. Dose-escalation patients had hepatocellular carcinoma, melanoma, renal cell or head and neck cancer.

This CDR3 comprises 11 residues. V was pared by 2 bases and J by 0 bases, with 2 bases between. Per the germline V gene, CDR1 is GTSNPN and CDR2 is SVGIG (reference sequence). Libraries were prepared by immunoSEQ multiplex PCR; TCRdb keeps only in-frame clonotypes and omits some of them. This table holds 25,000 to 40,000 clones, 80% to 90% found once. The material sequenced was CD4+ or CD8+ T cells sorted from blood, taken in a trial of the OX40 agonist ivuxolimab. The J gene is TRBJ2-7, the V gene TRBV30, with D uncertain. The TCR originated in an adult with an advanced solid tumor such as melanoma, head and neck, liver or kidney cancer. The CDR3 spells CAWSFSYEQYF. The CDR3 DNA follows: TGTGCCTGGAGTTTCTCCTACGAGCAGTACTTC.